The clone carrying this TCR beta chain was counted many times. Its antigen is not known. Germline CDR1 reads MGHRA; CDR2 reads YSYEKL. V lost 1 base and J 8 bases, leaving 12 bases between the germline ends. This CDR3 has 14 amino acids. The sample belongs to a study of T cells after yellow fever vaccination. The overall study: Fractions containing few cells were prepared with SMART-Seq v4 Ultra Low Input.

From the 5' RACE reads, TCRdb called clonotypes with MiXCR, one entry per CDR3 protein. The sample lists 60,000 to 95,000 distinct CDR3 sequences; 7.3% were seen once. Broader study findings: Contaminating bulk clonotypes could be abundant in FACS-sorted repertoires. Most primary-vaccination clones reappeared after the booster (approximately 95% CD4, more than 70% CD8).

V and J are TRBV4-1 and TRBJ2-1; D is ambiguous. This receptor was obtained from a man younger than 35 who received the YFV17D yellow fever vaccine. The starting material was CD8+ T cells sorted from PBMCs, obtained around 10 days after the first yellow fever vaccination. CDR3 protein: CASSQGRGNYEQFF. The CDR3 DNA reads TGCGCCAGCAGCCAAGGAAGAGGTAATTATGAGCAGTTCTTC.